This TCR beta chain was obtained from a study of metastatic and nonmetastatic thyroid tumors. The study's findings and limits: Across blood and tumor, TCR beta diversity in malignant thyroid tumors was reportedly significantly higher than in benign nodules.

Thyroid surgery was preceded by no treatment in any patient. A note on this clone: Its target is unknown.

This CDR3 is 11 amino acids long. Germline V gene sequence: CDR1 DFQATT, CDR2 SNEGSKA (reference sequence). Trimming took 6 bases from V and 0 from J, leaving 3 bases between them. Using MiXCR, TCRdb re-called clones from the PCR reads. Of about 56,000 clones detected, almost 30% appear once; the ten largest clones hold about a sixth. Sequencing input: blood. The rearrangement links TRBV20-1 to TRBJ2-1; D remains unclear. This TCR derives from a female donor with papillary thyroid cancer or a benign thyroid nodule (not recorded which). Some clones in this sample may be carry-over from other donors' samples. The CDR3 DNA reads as TGCAGTGCCCGCTCCTACAATGAGCAGTTCTTC. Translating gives CSARSYNEQFF.